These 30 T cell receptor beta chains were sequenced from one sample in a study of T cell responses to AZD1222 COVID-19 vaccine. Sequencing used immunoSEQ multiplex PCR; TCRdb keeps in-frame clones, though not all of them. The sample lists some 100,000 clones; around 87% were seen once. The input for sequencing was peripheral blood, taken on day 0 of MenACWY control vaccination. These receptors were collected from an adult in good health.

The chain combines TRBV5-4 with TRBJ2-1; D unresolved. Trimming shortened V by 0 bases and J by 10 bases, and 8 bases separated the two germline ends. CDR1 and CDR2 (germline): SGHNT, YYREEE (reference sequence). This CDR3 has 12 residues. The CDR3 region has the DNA TGTGCCAGCAGCTTGGACTCCAGGGAGCAGTTCTTC. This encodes CASSLDSREQFF.

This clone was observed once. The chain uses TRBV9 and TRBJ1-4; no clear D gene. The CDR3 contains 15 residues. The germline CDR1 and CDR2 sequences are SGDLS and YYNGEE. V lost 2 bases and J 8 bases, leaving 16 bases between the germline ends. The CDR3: CASSVNTGGGEKLFF. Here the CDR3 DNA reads TGTGCCAGCAGCGTTAACACGGGCGGAGGCGAAAAACTGTTTTTT.

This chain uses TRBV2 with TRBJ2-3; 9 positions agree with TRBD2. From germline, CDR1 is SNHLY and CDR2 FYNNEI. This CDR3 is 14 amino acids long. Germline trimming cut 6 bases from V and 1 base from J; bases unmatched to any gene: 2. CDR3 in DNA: TGTGCCAGCAGGAGGACTAGCGGCACAGATACGCAGTATTTT. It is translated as CASRRTSGTDTQYF.

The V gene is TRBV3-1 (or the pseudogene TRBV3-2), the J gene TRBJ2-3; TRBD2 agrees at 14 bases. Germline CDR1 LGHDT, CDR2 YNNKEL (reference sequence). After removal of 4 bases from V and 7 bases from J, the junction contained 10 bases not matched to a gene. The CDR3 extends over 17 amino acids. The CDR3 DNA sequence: TGTGCCAGCAGCCCATTCGGGACTAGCGGGAGATTAAATACGCAGTATTTT. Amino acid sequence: CASSPFGTSGRLNTQYF.

The CDR3 sequence is CASSVHRGPYEQYF. The CDR3 DNA follows: TGTGCCAGCAGCGTCCACAGGGGCCCCTACGAGCAGTACTTC. The chain employs TRBV7-2 and TRBJ2-7; 7 bases are shared with TRBD1. CDR3 length: 14 residues. Trimming at V came to 5 bases and at J to 2 bases, leaving 6 bases not matched to a gene. CDR1 is SGHTA, CDR2 FQGNSA, per germline. The full variable domain, completed using reference TRBV7-2 and TRBJ2-7, is GAGVSQSPSNKVTEKGKDVELRCDPISGHTALYWYRQSLGQGLEFLIYFQGNSAPDKSGLPSDRFSAERTGGSVSTLTIQRTQQEDSAVYLCASSVHRGPYEQYFGPGTRLTVT.

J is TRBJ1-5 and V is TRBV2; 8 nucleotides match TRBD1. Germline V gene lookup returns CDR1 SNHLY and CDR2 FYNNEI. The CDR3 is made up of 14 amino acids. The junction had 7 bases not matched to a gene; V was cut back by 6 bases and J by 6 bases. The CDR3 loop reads CASRGFQGAQPQHF. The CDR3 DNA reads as TGTGCCAGCAGGGGTTTCCAGGGGGCTCAGCCCCAGCATTTT.

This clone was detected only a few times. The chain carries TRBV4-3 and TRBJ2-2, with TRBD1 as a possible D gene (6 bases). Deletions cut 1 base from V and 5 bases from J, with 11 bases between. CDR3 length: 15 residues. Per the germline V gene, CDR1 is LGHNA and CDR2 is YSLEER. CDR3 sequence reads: CASSQVIGGTGELFF. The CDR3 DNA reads TGCGCCAGCAGCCAAGTAATAGGGGGAACCGGGGAGCTGTTTTTT.

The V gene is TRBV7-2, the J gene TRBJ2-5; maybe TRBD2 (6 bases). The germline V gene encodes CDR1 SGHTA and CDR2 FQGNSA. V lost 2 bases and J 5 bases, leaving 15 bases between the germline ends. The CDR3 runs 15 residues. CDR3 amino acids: CASSLLGGTGETQYF. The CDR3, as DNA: TGTGCCAGCAGCTTATTAGGCGGGACGGGCGAGACCCAGTACTTC.

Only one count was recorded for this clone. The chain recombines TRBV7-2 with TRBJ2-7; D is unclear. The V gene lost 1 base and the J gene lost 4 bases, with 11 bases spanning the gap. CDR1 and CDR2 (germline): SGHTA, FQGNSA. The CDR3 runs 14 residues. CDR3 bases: TGTGCCAGCAGCTTAGTCCTGCTGGAGTACGAGCAGTACTTC. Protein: CASSLVLLEYEQYF.

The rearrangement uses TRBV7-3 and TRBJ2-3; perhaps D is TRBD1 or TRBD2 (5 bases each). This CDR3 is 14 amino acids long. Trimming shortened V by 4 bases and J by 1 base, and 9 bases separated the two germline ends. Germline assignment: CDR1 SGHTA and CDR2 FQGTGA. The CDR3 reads CASSYVGRTDTQYF. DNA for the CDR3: TGTGCCAGCAGCTACGTGGGACGCACAGATACGCAGTATTTT.

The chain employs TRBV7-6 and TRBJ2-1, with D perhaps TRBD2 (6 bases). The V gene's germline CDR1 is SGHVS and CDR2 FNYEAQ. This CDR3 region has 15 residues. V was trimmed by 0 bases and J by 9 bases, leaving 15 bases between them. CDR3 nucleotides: TGTGCCAGCAGCTTAGCGACCCTCGGACTAACTGAGCAGTTCTTC. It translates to CASSLATLGLTEQFF. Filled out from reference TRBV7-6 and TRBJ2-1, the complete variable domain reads GAGVSQSPRYKVTKRGQDVALRCDPISGHVSLYWYRQALGQGPEFLTYFNYEAQQDKSGLPNDRFSAERPEGSISTLTIQRTEQRDSAMYRCASSLATLGLTEQFFGPGTRLTVL.

CDR3 region: CASSLVAGTLTF. The CDR3 bases are TGTGCCAGCAGCTTAGTGGCAGGGACTCTCACCTTC. The rearrangement links TRBV7-3 to TRBJ1-2, with TRBD1 as a possible D gene (5 bases). With 2 bases removed from V and 13 bases from J, the gap between germline ends came to 14 bases. Germline-derived CDR1 and CDR2 are SGHTA and FQGTGA. The CDR3 consists of 12 residues.

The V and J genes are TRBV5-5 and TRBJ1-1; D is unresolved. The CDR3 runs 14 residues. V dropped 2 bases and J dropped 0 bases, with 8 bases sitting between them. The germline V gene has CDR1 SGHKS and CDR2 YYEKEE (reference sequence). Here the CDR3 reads CASSFYSMNTEAFF. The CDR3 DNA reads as TGTGCCAGCAGCTTCTACAGCATGAACACTGAAGCTTTCTTT.

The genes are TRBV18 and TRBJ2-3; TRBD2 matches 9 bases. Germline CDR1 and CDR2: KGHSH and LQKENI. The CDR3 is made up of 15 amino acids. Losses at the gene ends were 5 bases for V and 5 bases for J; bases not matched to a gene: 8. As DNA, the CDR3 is TGTGCCAGCTCAAACCAGCGGGGGGCCATAGATACGCAGTATTTT. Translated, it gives CASSNQRGAIDTQYF. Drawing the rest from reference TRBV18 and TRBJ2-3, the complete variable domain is NAGVMQNPRHLVRRRGQEARLRCSPMKGHSHVYWYRQLPEEGLKFMVYLQKENIIDESGMPKERFSAEFPKEGPSILRIQQVVRGDSAAYFCASSNQRGAIDTQYFGPGTRLTVL.

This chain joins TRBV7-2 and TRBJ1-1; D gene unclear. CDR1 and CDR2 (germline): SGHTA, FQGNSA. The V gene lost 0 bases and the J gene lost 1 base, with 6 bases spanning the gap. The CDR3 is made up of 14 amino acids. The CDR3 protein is CASSLALSNTEAFF. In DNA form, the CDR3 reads TGTGCCAGCAGCTTAGCGCTTTCGAACACTGAAGCTTTCTTT.

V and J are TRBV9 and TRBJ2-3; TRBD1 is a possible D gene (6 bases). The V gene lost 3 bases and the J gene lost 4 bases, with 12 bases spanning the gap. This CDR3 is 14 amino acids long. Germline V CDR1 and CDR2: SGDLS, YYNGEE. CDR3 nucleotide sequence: TGTGCCAGCAGCGCGGGACACCGGGCAGATACGCAGTATTTT. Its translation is CASSAGHRADTQYF.

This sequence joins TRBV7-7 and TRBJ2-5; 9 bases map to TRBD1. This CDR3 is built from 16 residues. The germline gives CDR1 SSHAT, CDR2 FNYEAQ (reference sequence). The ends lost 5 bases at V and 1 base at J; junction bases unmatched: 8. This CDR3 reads CASSLRQGGGQETQYF. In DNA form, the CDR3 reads TGTGCCAGCAGCCTCAGACAGGGGGGGGGCCAAGAGACCCAGTACTTC.

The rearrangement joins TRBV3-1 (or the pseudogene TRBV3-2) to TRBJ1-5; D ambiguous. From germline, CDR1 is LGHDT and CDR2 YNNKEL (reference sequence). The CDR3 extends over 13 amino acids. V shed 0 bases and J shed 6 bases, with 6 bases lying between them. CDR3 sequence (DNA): TGTGCCAGCAGCCAAGATCGCGTTCAGCCCCAGCATTTT. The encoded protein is CASSQDRVQPQHF.

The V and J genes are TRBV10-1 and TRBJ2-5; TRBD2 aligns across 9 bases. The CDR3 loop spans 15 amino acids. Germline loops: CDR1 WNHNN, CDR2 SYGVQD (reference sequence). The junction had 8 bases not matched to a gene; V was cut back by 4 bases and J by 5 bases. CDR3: CASSVAGEGQETQYF. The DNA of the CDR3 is TGCGCCAGCAGTGTAGCGGGAGAGGGCCAGGAGACCCAGTACTTC.

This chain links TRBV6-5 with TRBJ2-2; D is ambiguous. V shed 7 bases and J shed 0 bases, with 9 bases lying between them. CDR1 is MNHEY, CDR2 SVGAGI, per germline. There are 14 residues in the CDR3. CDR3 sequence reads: CASTTLANTGELFF. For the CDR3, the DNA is TGTGCCAGCACGACCTTAGCGAACACCGGGGAGCTGTTTTTT.

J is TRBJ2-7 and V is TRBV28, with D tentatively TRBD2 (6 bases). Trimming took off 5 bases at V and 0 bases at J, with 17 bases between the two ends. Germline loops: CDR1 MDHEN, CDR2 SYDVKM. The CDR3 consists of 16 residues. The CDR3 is CASSPPGLRSSYEQYF. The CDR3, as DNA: TGTGCCAGCAGTCCGCCGGGACTCCGGAGCTCCTACGAGCAGTACTTC.

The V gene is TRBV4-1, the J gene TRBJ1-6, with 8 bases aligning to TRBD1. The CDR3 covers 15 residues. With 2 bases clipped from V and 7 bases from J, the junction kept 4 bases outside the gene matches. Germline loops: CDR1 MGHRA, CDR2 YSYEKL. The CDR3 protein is CASSQPDRVNSPLHF. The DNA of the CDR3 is TGCGCCAGCAGCCAACCGGACAGGGTGAATTCACCCCTCCACTTT.

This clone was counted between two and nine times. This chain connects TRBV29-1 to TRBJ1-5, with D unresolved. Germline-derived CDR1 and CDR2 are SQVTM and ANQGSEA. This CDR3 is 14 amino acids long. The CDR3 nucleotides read TGCTCTACCGCCATCCGGGCCAGCAATCAGCCCCAGCATTTT. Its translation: CSTAIRASNQPQHF. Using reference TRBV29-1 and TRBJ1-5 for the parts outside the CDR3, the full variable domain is SAVISQKPSRDICQRGTSLTIQCQVDSQVTMMFWYRQQPGQSLTLIATANQGSEATYESGFVIDKFPISRPNLTFSTLTVSNMSPEDSSIYLCSTAIRASNQPQHFGDGTRLSIL.

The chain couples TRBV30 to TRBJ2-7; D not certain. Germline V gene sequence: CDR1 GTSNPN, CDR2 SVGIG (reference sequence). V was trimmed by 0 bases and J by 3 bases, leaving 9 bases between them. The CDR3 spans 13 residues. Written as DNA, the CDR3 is TGTGCCTGGAGTGTAGTTCAGGACTACGAGCAGTACTTC. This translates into CAWSVVQDYEQYF. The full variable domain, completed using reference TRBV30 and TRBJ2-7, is SQTIHQWPATLVQPVGSPLSLECTVEGTSNPNLYWYRQAAGRGLQLLFYSVGIGQISSEVPQNLSASRPQDRQFILSSKKLLLSDSGFYLCAWSVVQDYEQYFGPGTRLTVT.

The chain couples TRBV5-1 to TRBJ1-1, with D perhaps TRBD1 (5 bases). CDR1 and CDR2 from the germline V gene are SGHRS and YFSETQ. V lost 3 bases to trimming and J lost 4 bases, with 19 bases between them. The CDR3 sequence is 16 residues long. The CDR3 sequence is CASSSGTESRITEAFF. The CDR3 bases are TGCGCCAGCAGCTCCGGGACTGAGTCCAGGATCACTGAAGCTTTCTTT. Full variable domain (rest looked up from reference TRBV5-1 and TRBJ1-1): KAGVTQTPRYLIKTRGQQVTLSCSPISGHRSVSWYQQTPGQGLQFLFEYFSETQRNKGNFPGRFSGRQFSNSRSEMNVSTLELGDSALYLCASSSGTESRITEAFFGQGTRLTVV.

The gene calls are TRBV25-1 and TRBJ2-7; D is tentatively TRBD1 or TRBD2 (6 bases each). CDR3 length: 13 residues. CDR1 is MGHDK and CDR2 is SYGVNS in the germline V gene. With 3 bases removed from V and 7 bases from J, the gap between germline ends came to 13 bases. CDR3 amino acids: CASSDLEGGEQYF. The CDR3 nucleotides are TGTGCCAGCAGTGACTTGGAGGGGGGAGAGCAGTACTTC.

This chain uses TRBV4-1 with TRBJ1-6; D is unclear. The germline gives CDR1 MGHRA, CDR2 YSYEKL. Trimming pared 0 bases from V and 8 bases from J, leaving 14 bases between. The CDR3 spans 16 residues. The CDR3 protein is CASSQEVARTDSPLHF. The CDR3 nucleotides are TGCGCCAGCAGCCAAGAGGTGGCCCGGACTGATTCACCCCTCCACTTT.

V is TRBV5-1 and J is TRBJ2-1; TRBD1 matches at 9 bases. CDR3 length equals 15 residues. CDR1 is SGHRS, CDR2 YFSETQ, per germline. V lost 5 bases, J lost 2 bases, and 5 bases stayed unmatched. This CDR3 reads CASRNTGGPYNEQFF. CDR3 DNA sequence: TGCGCCAGCAGGAATACAGGGGGCCCCTACAATGAGCAGTTCTTC.

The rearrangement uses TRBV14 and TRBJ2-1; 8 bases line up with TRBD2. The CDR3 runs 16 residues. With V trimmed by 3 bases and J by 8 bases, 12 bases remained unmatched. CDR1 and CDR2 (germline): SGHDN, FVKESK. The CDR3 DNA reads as TGTGCCAGCAGCCAGCAGGGACTAGGGGAGGTCGATGAGCAGTTCTTC. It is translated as CASSQQGLGEVDEQFF.

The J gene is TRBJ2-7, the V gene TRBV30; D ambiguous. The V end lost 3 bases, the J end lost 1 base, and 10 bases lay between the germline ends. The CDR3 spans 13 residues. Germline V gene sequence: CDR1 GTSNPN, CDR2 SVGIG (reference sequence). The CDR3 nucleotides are TGTGCCTGGAGACGGGTGGGGTCCTACGAGCAGTACTTC. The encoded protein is CAWRRVGSYEQYF.